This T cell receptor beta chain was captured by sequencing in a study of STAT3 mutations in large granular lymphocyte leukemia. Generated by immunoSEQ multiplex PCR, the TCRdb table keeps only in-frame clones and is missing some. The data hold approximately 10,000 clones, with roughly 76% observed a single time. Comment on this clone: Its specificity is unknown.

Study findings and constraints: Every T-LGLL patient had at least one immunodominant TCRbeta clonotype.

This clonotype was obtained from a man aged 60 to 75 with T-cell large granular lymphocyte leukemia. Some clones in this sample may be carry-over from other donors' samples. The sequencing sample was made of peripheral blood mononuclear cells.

The CDR3 nucleotides read TGCAGCGTTTGGATCGGATACGAGCAGTACTTC. Amino acid sequence: CSVWIGYEQYF. The genes are TRBV29-1 and TRBJ2-7; no clear D. The V gene's germline CDR1 is SQVTM and CDR2 ANQGSEA. This CDR3 is 11 amino acids long. V was trimmed by 5 bases and J by 4 bases, leaving 9 bases between them.